Listed here is a single T cell receptor beta chain. The antigen is unknown. The data are from a study of T cell responses to AZD1222 COVID-19 vaccine. Whole-study context: The study pooled second doses at about 4 or about 12 weeks. Study-level points and caveats: After two AZD1222 doses, spike-specific TCR breadth and depth rose versus day 0. Distributed over spike, vaccine-associated CD4 TCRs predominated at 160-218 and 743-854. Repertoire collection took place solely once the T cell response had peaked.

The CDR3 is 14 residues long. Germline V gene data show CDR1 as MNHEY and CDR2 as SVGAGI. The V gene end was trimmed by 11 bases and the J gene end by 2 bases; junction bases not matched to a gene: 8. Here immunoSEQ multiplex PCR was the method, and the copy in TCRdb shows in-frame clones only, minus some. The sample has about 110,000 clones, approximately 87% seen once. The sample consisted of peripheral blood, taken on day 0 of AZD1222 vaccination. This TCR was recovered from an adult in good health. The chain links TRBV6-5 to TRBJ2-7; TRBD1 agrees at 11 bases. CDR3 sequence (DNA): TGTGCCCTACGAGGGGGACAGGGGGCCTACGAGCAGTACTTC. As protein: CALRGGQGAYEQYF.